The 14 T cell receptor beta chains listed next were all sequenced from one sample in a study of blood T cell repertoires in COVID-19. Sequenced by immunoSEQ multiplex PCR; TCRdb stores in-frame clones only, minus some. Of 260,000 or so clones detected, approximately 90% appear once; the ten largest clones hold 15%. The sequenced material came from PBMCs or T cells enriched from blood (not recorded which). Receptor source: a young man who had recovered from COVID-19.

The chain joins TRBV7-2 to TRBJ2-2; D may be TRBD1 (6 bases). Germline lookup yields CDR1 SGHTA and CDR2 FQGNSA. CDR3 length: 13 residues. Trimming removed 4 bases from V and 6 bases from J, with 9 bases in between. The CDR3 DNA is TGTGCCAGCAGCTCACAGGGAGCCGGGGAGCTGTTTTTT. It specifies CASSSQGAGELFF.

In DNA form, the CDR3 reads TGTGCCAGTACGCGGGACAGCAACTATGGCTACACCTTC. This sequence encodes CASTRDSNYGYTF. This chain uses TRBV19 with TRBJ1-2, with 7 bases aligning to TRBD1. The germline CDR1 and CDR2 sequences are LNHDA and SQIVND (reference sequence). The J segment lost 2 bases and the V segment lost 7 bases, leaving 4 bases of the junction unmatched. This CDR3 spans 13 amino acids.

The chain couples TRBV12-3 or TRBV12-4 to TRBJ1-2; D is unresolved. Between the trimmed V and J ends, which lost 7 bases and 2 bases, there was a span of 11 bases. This CDR3 region has 13 residues. The CDR3 DNA is TGTGCCAGCACACGAATGGAGAACTATGGCTACACCTTC. This translates into CASTRMENYGYTF.

The CDR3 nucleotides read TGTGCCTGGAGTGTAGACAGCAACACTGAAGCTTTCTTT. Protein: CAWSVDSNTEAFF. V usage is TRBV30 and J usage is TRBJ1-1, with a weak D call TRBD1 (5 bases). Trimming removed 0 bases at V and 2 bases at J, with 7 bases between. Germline loops: CDR1 GTSNPN, CDR2 SVGIG (reference sequence). CDR3 length: 13 residues.

The J gene is TRBJ2-2, the V gene TRBV20-1; 7 bases agree with TRBD2. Per germline, CDR1 DFQATT and CDR2 SNEGSKA (reference sequence). The CDR3 is 14 residues long. The junction had 7 bases not matched to a gene; V was cut back by 3 bases and J by 6 bases. This CDR3 reads CSASDRGGPGELFF. CDR3 coding DNA: TGCAGTGCTAGTGACCGGGGAGGGCCCGGGGAGCTGTTTTTT.

The genes are TRBV2 and TRBJ1-5, with 10 bases fitting TRBD1. V was clipped by 2 bases and J by 11 bases; unmatched bases: 12. The CDR3 sequence is 16 residues long. Per the germline V gene, CDR1 is SNHLY and CDR2 is FYNNEI. Written as DNA, the CDR3 is TGTGCCAGCAGTGAATTCATCCGGGACAGGGGCCGTTCCCAGCATTTT. Its protein product is CASSEFIRDRGRSQHF.

J is TRBJ1-2 and V is TRBV19, with D possibly matching TRBD1 (5 bases). Germline CDR1 LNHDA, CDR2 SQIVND (reference sequence). The ends were cut back, 1 base at V and 8 bases at J, with 17 bases in the middle. The CDR3 runs to 15 residues. The CDR3 DNA sequence: TGTGCCAGTAGTATAGGGGAAGGACAAGGCCTGGGCTACACCTTC. Translation gives CASSIGEGQGLGYTF.

The chain joins TRBV3-1 (or the pseudogene TRBV3-2) to TRBJ2-7; 9 nucleotides align to TRBD1. CDR3 size: 12 residues. Germline CDR1 is LGHDT and CDR2 is YNNKEL (reference sequence). V was pared by 7 bases and J by 4 bases, with 2 bases of the junction left unmatched. In DNA, the CDR3 is TGTGCCAGCAAGGACAGGGGTTACGAGCAGTACTTC. Amino acids: CASKDRGYEQYF.

This chain uses TRBV12-5 with TRBJ2-7; 9 positions agree with TRBD1. Germline V gene lookup returns CDR1 LGHNT and CDR2 FRNRAP. The CDR3 consists of 15 residues. The trim removed 1 base at V and 5 bases at J, leaving 6 bases unmatched. CDR3 bases: TGTGCTAGTGGTTTGGAAACAGGGGGCATCGACGAGCAGTACTTC. Translation: CASGLETGGIDEQYF.

This sequence joins TRBV3-1 (or the pseudogene TRBV3-2) and TRBJ2-2; D might be TRBD1 (6 bases). CDR1 is LGHDT, CDR2 YNNKEL, per germline (reference sequence). V was clipped by 8 bases and J by 0 bases, with 10 bases between them. The CDR3 sequence is 14 residues long. The CDR3 region is CASRPGANTGELFF. CDR3 bases: TGTGCCAGCCGGCCAGGGGCGAACACCGGGGAGCTGTTTTTT.

The CDR3 coding sequence is TGTGCCAGTACGTACGGGGTCACTGAAGCTTTCTTT. Amino acid sequence: CASTYGVTEAFF. This sequence joins TRBV19 and TRBJ1-1; no clear D gene. The V gene's germline CDR1 is LNHDA and CDR2 SQIVND (reference sequence). CDR3 length: 12 amino acids. Trimming removed 7 bases at V and 4 bases at J, with 10 bases between.

The CDR3 DNA reads as TGTGCCACCAGCAGAGATCTTGGGAGGTACACTGAAGCTTTCTTT. It specifies CATSRDLGRYTEAFF. The J gene is TRBJ1-1, the V gene TRBV15; D unclear. The CDR3 totals 15 residues. Germline CDR1 is LNHNV and CDR2 is YYDKDF (reference sequence). Trimming stripped 0 bases from V and 3 bases from J, with 11 bases between.

This clone was observed many times. The gene calls are TRBV11-2 and TRBJ2-2; TRBD2 matches at 12 bases. Germline lookup yields CDR1 SGHAT and CDR2 FQNNGV. With 5 bases clipped from V and 4 bases from J, the junction kept 5 bases outside the gene matches. The CDR3 totals 16 residues. CDR3 sequence reads: CASSLAGGSGTGELFF. The CDR3 DNA reads TGTGCCAGCAGCCTAGCGGGGGGGAGTGGCACCGGGGAGCTGTTTTTT.

The chain couples TRBV6-1 to TRBJ1-2; 8 nucleotides match TRBD1. In germline, CDR1 is MNHNS, CDR2 SASEGT. The junction had 8 bases not matched to a gene; V was cut back by 2 bases and J by 6 bases. The CDR3 length is 15 residues. The CDR3 DNA follows: TGTGCCAGCAGTGAACCTATGACAGGGGTCAATGGCTACACCTTC. This sequence encodes CASSEPMTGVNGYTF.